Detailed here is one T cell receptor beta chain. Antigen unknown. Trimming stripped 2 bases from V and 0 bases from J, with 5 bases between. Germline lookup yields CDR1 SEHNR and CDR2 FQNEAQ (reference sequence). CDR3 length equals 14 residues. Clones were sequenced by immunoSEQ multiplex PCR, and TCRdb holds only the in-frame ones, with some missing. The top ten clones hold 13% of a sample with 20,000 to 25,000 clones, 85% to 90% of them seen once. These data are taken from a study of T cells in localized non-small cell lung cancer. General observations from the study: Longer survival (overall) was linked to higher T cell density in blood. T cell clonality was highest in uninvolved adjacent lung, above tumor.

This receptor was identified in a male donor at least 60 years old with stage I lung adenocarcinoma. This material consisted of peripheral blood, taken before any cancer treatment. The V call is TRBV7-9, the J call TRBJ1-5; D gene unclear. In nucleotides, the CDR3 is TGTGCCAGCAGCTTACTAGATAGCAATCAGCCCCAGCATTTT. Translated: CASSLLDSNQPQHF.